These T cell receptor beta chains were read from a single sample in a study of blood T cells in healthy people across ages. TCRdb reprocessed the 5' RACE reads via MiXCR and lists one record per CDR3 protein. The sample consists of about 680,000 distinct CDR3 sequences, 45% to 50% of them appearing once. Specimen: blood. These receptors were collected from an older woman in good health. CDR3s include the opening cysteine and the closing phenylalanine or tryptophan. The D gene is left open where the match is weak. Only part of the rows carry a size: once, few, many, or a class if the clone is expanded.

abundance: -
v_gene: TRBV15
j_gene: TRBJ2-7
d_gene: -
len: 14
CDR3nt: TGTGCCACCAGCAGAGACCCTAGCTCCTACGAGCAGTACTTC
CDR3aa: CATSRDPSSYEQYF

abundance: once
v_gene: TRBV11-2
j_gene: TRBJ1-4
d_gene: TRBD1
len: 17
CDR3nt: TGTGCCAGCAGCCCTTGGGACAGGGGATATCCTAATGAAAAACTGTTTTTT
CDR3aa: CASSPWDRGYPNEKLFF

abundance: once
v_gene: TRBV6-1
j_gene: TRBJ2-4
d_gene: -
len: 14
CDR3nt: TGTGCCAGCAGTGTGGACTCTACCTTAAACATTCAGTACTTC
CDR3aa: CASSVDSTLNIQYF

abundance: -
v_gene: TRBV6-2/TRBV6-3
j_gene: TRBJ2-1
d_gene: -
len: 14
CDR3nt: TGTGCCAGCAGTAGACCCGGGACTTTTTATGAGCAGTTCTTC
CDR3aa: CASSRPGTFYEQFF

abundance: -
v_gene: TRBV2
j_gene: TRBJ2-3
d_gene: TRBD2
len: 16
CDR3nt: TGTGCCAGCAGTCACGGACTAGCGGGAGACACAGATACGCAGTATTTT
CDR3aa: CASSHGLAGDTDTQYF

abundance: few
v_gene: TRBV5-6
j_gene: TRBJ2-5
d_gene: -
len: 13
CDR3nt: TGTGCCAGCACTTCAGGGGTACAAGAGACCCAGTACTTC
CDR3aa: CASTSGVQETQYF

abundance: -
v_gene: TRBV15
j_gene: TRBJ1-1
d_gene: -
len: 12
CDR3nt: TGTGCCACCAGCAGAGGCGGGACAGAAGCTTTCTTT
CDR3aa: CATSRGGTEAFF

abundance: -
v_gene: TRBV20-1
j_gene: TRBJ2-7
d_gene: -
len: 16
CDR3nt: TGCAGTGCTAGCCGACTAGTAAAAAAACCCCCCTACGAGCAGTACTTC
CDR3aa: CSASRLVKKPPYEQYF

abundance: -
v_gene: TRBV11-2
j_gene: TRBJ1-2
d_gene: -
len: 16
CDR3nt: TGTGCCAGCAGCTTAGCTGGGACGGGTACTAACTATGGCTACACCTTC
CDR3aa: CASSLAGTGTNYGYTF

abundance: once
v_gene: TRBV12-3/TRBV12-4
j_gene: TRBJ2-1
d_gene: TRBD2
len: 14
CDR3nt: TGTGCCAGCAGGTTAAGCGGGGGGGCAAATGAGCAGTTCTTC
CDR3aa: CASRLSGGANEQFF

abundance: few
v_gene: TRBV12-3/TRBV12-4
j_gene: TRBJ2-5
d_gene: TRBD2
len: 16
CDR3nt: TGTGCCAGCACCAAGGGGACTAGCGGGAGGCTGGAGACCCAGTACTTC
CDR3aa: CASTKGTSGRLETQYF

abundance: -
v_gene: TRBV2
j_gene: TRBJ1-1
d_gene: TRBD1
len: 14
CDR3nt: TGTGCCAGCAGAGGACAGGGGGCTGTCGGTGAAGCTTTCTTT
CDR3aa: CASRGQGAVGEAFF

abundance: -
v_gene: TRBV20-1
j_gene: TRBJ1-6
d_gene: -
len: 18
CDR3nt: TGCAGTGCTAGGGAGGGGCGGGCCGTTAGCTCCTATAATTCACCCCTCCACTTT
CDR3aa: CSAREGRAVSSYNSPLHF

abundance: few
v_gene: TRBV5-1
j_gene: TRBJ2-2
d_gene: TRBD2
len: 13
CDR3nt: TGCGCCAGCAGCGCGCTAGCGGCCGGGGAGCTGTTTTTT
CDR3aa: CASSALAAGELFF

abundance: once
v_gene: TRBV20-1
j_gene: TRBJ2-3
d_gene: TRBD2
len: 16
CDR3nt: TGCAGTGCTAGAGCCCCCGGGACTATCGGCTCAGATACGCAGTATTTT
CDR3aa: CSARAPGTIGSDTQYF

abundance: -
v_gene: TRBV7-2
j_gene: TRBJ2-5
d_gene: TRBD2
len: 16
CDR3nt: TGTGCCGGCAGCTTAGCGGGCGGGAGGGTAAAAGAGACCCAGTACTTC
CDR3aa: CAGSLAGGRVKETQYF

abundance: -
v_gene: TRBV5-1
j_gene: TRBJ2-3
d_gene: -
len: 15
CDR3nt: TGCGCCAGCAGCTTGGTAGGGGCGGGATCAGATACGCAGTATTTT
CDR3aa: CASSLVGAGSDTQYF